Below, 18 T cell receptor beta chains from the same sample are listed, as sequenced in a study of response to subunit inactivated influenza vaccine. TCRdb passed the RT-PCR reads through MiXCR, listing each CDR3 protein once. Here the sample spans some 640,000 distinct CDR3 sequences, about 14% being singletons. The material was PBMCs from blood, obtained 14 days before vaccination. The receptors were sampled from a man aged 45-60 years who received an inactivated influenza vaccine.

There are a few counts of this clonotype. The chain has TRBV20-1 and TRBJ2-3, with TRBD2 matching over 9 bases. Per the germline V gene, CDR1 is DFQATT and CDR2 is SNEGSKA (reference sequence). This CDR3 has 15 residues. V was pared by 7 bases and J by 2 bases, with 10 bases of the junction left unmatched. The CDR3 reads CSGARGGGVTDTQYF. The CDR3 DNA reads as TGCAGTGGGGCTCGGGGCGGGGGGGTCACAGATACGCAGTATTTT.

This clonotype was seen a few times. CDR3: CASSLGVLGGGNQPQHF. CDR3 nucleotide sequence: TGTGCCAGCAGCTTAGGCGTCCTAGGGGGAGGCAATCAGCCCCAGCATTTT. This rearrangement joins TRBV7-9 to TRBJ1-5, with a tentative D call TRBD1 (6 bases). The CDR3 consists of 17 residues. The germline V gene has CDR1 SEHNR and CDR2 FQNEAQ (reference sequence). V gave up 1 base and J gave up 2 bases, with 15 bases separating them.

This clonotype was observed once. The chain employs TRBV5-1 and TRBJ2-7; D might be TRBD1 (5 bases). This CDR3 has 16 amino acids. V shed 0 bases and J shed 3 bases, with 16 bases lying between them. Germline CDR1 and CDR2: SGHRS and YFSETQ. For the CDR3, the DNA is TGCGCCAGCAGCTTGGATTTATTGCAGGGATACTACGAGCAGTACTTC. Residues: CASSLDLLQGYYEQYF.

Notes on this clonotype: The junction shows a germline mismatch at one end, possibly a read error. The chain is built from TRBV5-1 and TRBJ2-3, with TRBD2 matching 12 bases. This CDR3 has 15 residues. Germline V gene data show CDR1 as SGHRS and CDR2 as YFSETQ. Written as DNA, the CDR3 is TGCGACAGCGCGACTAGCGGGAGTGGAGTTGATACGCAGTATTTT. Translation gives CDSATSGSGVDTQYF.

This clonotype was observed at least ten times. This chain uses TRBV6-5 with TRBJ2-3, with a possible D match to TRBD2 (5 bases). The CDR3 spans 15 residues. The germline V and J ends were trimmed by 0 bases and 4 bases, with 11 bases remaining between them. CDR1 is MNHEY, CDR2 SVGAGI, per germline. Written as DNA, the CDR3 is TGTGCCAGCAGTTACTCAAGGGAGCGTGCAGATACGCAGTATTTT. Translating it yields CASSYSRERADTQYF.

The gene calls are TRBV6-1 and TRBJ1-2, with 7 bases identical to TRBD1. V lost 6 bases and J lost 4; bases outside the gene matches: 11. The CDR3 runs 15 residues. Germline loops: CDR1 MNHNS, CDR2 SASEGT. CDR3 in amino acids: CASSLDRAASYGYTF. The CDR3 DNA sequence: TGTGCCAGCAGCCTAGACAGGGCGGCCTCCTATGGCTACACCTTC.

V gene TRBV10-3 combines with J gene TRBJ2-5; no clear D gene. V was clipped by 4 bases and J by 3 bases, with 9 bases between them. CDR1 and CDR2 from the germline V gene are ENHRY and SYGVKD. The CDR3 consists of 13 residues. The CDR3 reads CAISGTPEETQYF. CDR3 DNA: TGTGCCATCAGTGGGACCCCCGAAGAGACCCAGTACTTC.

This chain links TRBV10-3 with TRBJ1-2; D is unresolved. CDR1 and CDR2 from the germline V gene are ENHRY and SYGVKD. Trimming took 0 bases from V and 2 from J, leaving 7 bases between them. This CDR3 has 14 residues. The CDR3 region has the DNA TGTGCCATCAGTGAGTCGAAGCCCAACTATGGCTACACCTTC. Protein product: CAISESKPNYGYTF.

CDR3 coding DNA: TGTGCCAGCAGCTTAGCCAGCCAGGGAGGCTACACCTTC. Translation: CASSLASQGGYTF. The chain recombines TRBV7-9 with TRBJ1-2; D perhaps matches TRBD1 (5 bases). The V and J ends lost 0 bases and 8 bases respectively, with 10 bases between them. Germline V gene data show CDR1 as SEHNR and CDR2 as FQNEAQ (reference sequence). This CDR3 has 13 residues. Together with reference TRBV7-9 and TRBJ1-2, the CDR3 gives the full variable domain: DTGVSQNPRHKITKRGQNVTFRCDPISEHNRLYWYRQTLGQGPEFLTYFQNEAQLEKSRLLSDRFSAERPKGSFSTLEIQRTEQGDSAMYLCASSLASQGGYTFGSGTRLTVV.

This clonotype was observed a few times. This chain uses TRBV9 with TRBJ1-4; D gene ambiguous. This CDR3 spans 15 amino acids. Germline lookup yields CDR1 SGDLS and CDR2 YYNGEE. V shed 3 bases and J shed 4 bases, with 13 bases lying between them. This chain's CDR3 is CASSAGGGFNEKLFF. The CDR3 bases are TGTGCCAGCAGCGCCGGTGGAGGTTTTAATGAAAAACTGTTTTTT.

The V call is TRBV20-1, the J call TRBJ1-5, with D unresolved. CDR1 and CDR2 (germline): DFQATT, SNEGSKA (reference sequence). V was cut by 1 base and J by 0 bases, with 16 bases left in between. The CDR3 spans 17 residues. The CDR3 spells CSARVGIAFYSNQPQHF. The DNA for the CDR3 is TGCAGTGCTAGAGTGGGTATCGCCTTTTATAGCAATCAGCCCCAGCATTTT.

The V gene is TRBV20-1, the J gene TRBJ2-3, with D perhaps TRBD2 (7 bases). Germline lookup yields CDR1 DFQATT and CDR2 SNEGSKA (reference sequence). The CDR3 sequence is 16 residues long. V was cut by 3 bases and J by 2 bases, with 18 bases left in between. The CDR3 bases are TGCAGTGCTAGTGGAGGGGGGGGCGGTGACACAGATACGCAGTATTTT. The encoded protein is CSASGGGGGDTDTQYF.

This clonotype was observed a handful of times. The genes are TRBV6-2 or TRBV6-3 and TRBJ1-5; 8 bases align to TRBD1. The CDR3 contains 15 residues. Losses at the gene ends were 6 bases for V and 2 bases for J; bases not matched to a gene: 6. Germline V gene sequence: CDR1 MNHEY, CDR2 SVGEGT. CDR3 DNA sequence: TGTGCCAGCAGATACCAGACAGGGGGCAATCAGCCCCAGCATTTT. Its translation: CASRYQTGGNQPQHF.

A few counts support this clonotype. The V and J genes are TRBV24-1 and TRBJ2-2; tentatively, D is TRBD1 (5 bases). Germline V gene lookup returns CDR1 KGHDR and CDR2 SFDVKD. The V gene lost 1 base and the J gene lost 4 bases, with 15 bases spanning the gap. The CDR3 covers 17 residues. CDR3 sequence reads: CATSDFLEPQGTGELFF. CDR3 coding DNA: TGTGCCACCAGTGATTTCTTAGAGCCCCAGGGCACCGGGGAGCTGTTTTTT.

This clonotype came up a few times. The chain employs TRBV5-1 and TRBJ2-6, with 7 positions matching TRBD1. The germline CDR1 and CDR2 sequences are SGHRS and YFSETQ. The CDR3 has 16 amino acids. V was clipped by 4 bases and J by 6 bases; unmatched bases: 10. The CDR3 nucleotides read TGCGCCAGCAGCGGGGGACAGCTAAATCTGGCCAACGTCCTGACTTTC. Its protein is CASSGGQLNLANVLTF.

This clonotype appeared many times. J is TRBJ2-1 and V is TRBV6-2 or TRBV6-3; 13 bases match TRBD2. The CDR3 spans 19 residues. Germline V gene data show CDR1 as MNHEY and CDR2 as SVGEGT. V lost 2 bases, J lost 3 bases, and 10 bases stayed unmatched. The CDR3 sequence is CASSYVFGLAGVHYNEQFF. For the CDR3, the DNA is TGTGCCAGCAGTTACGTCTTCGGACTAGCGGGGGTCCACTACAATGAGCAGTTCTTC.

The chain recombines TRBV11-2 with TRBJ2-7, with TRBD2 identical over 13 bases. This CDR3 has 19 amino acids. Trimming took 4 bases from V and 1 from J; bases not matched to a gene: 13. Germline CDR1 is SGHAT and CDR2 is FQNNGV. Here the CDR3 reads CASSSKSGTSGAKSYEQYF. The CDR3 bases are TGTGCCAGCAGCTCGAAATCCGGGACTAGCGGGGCTAAATCCTACGAGCAGTACTTC.

The chain is built from TRBV6-2 or TRBV6-3 and TRBJ1-6; D perhaps matches TRBD1 (5 bases). This CDR3 region has 14 residues. Trimming removed 10 bases from V and 11 bases from J, with 21 bases in between. CDR1 MNHEY and CDR2 SVGEGT come from the germline V gene. The CDR3 region is CATAGLSTRTPLHF. As DNA, the CDR3 is TGTGCCACTGCGGGACTTTCGACCAGGACACCCCTCCACTTT.